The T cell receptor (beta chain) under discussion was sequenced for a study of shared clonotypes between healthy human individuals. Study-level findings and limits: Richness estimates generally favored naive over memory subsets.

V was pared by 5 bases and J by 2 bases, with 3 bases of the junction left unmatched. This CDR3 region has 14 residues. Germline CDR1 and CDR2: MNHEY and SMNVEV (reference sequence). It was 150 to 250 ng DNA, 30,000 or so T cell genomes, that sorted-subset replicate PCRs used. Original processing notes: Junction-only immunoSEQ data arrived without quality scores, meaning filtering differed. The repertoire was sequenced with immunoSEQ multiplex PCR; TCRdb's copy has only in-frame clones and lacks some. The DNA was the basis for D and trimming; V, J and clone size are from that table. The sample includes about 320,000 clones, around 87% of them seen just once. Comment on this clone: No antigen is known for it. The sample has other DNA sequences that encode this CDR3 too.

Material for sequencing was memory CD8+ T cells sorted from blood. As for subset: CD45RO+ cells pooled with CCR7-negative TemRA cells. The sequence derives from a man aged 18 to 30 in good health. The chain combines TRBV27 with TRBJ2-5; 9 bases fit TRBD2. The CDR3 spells CASSLLAGQETQYF. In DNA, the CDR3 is TGTGCCAGCAGTCTCCTAGCGGGGCAAGAGACCCAGTACTTC.